These 15 T cell receptor beta chains originate from one sample sequenced in a study of T-cell memory formation after mild COVID-19. One entry per CDR3 protein, called by TCRdb with MiXCR from the 5' RACE reads. In the table there are around 390,000 distinct CDR3 sequences, about 17% of which are singletons. The specimen was PBMCs or a T cell subset sorted from them (not recorded which). These receptor sequences come from a man aged 18-30 years who had mild COVID-19 (a few samples of this study predate the infection). Cell type and time point are not known.

In its sample, this clonotype was seen once. The chain couples TRBV20-1 to TRBJ2-2; a possible D gene is TRBD2 (6 bases). The CDR3 is made up of 13 amino acids. V was trimmed by 3 bases and J by 6 bases, leaving 11 bases between them. Germline V gene lookup returns CDR1 DFQATT and CDR2 SNEGSKA (reference sequence). The chain's CDR3 is CSARLPGAGELFF. CDR3 DNA sequence: TGCAGTGCTAGGCTCCCGGGGGCCGGGGAGCTGTTTTTT.

This clonotype was picked up a small number of times. The chain uses TRBV11-2 and TRBJ2-5, with 9 bases identical to TRBD2. In germline, CDR1 is SGHAT, CDR2 FQNNGV. The ends lost 5 bases at V and 5 bases at J; junction bases unmatched: 9. The CDR3 has 15 amino acids. The CDR3 nucleotides are TGTGCCAGCAGCCCAGGTGCTAGCGGGGATGAGACCCAGTACTTC. Protein: CASSPGASGDETQYF. The full variable domain, in which reference TRBV11-2 and TRBJ2-5 provide the parts outside the CDR3, is EAGVAQSPRYKIIEKRQSVAFWCNPISGHATLYWYQQILGQGPKLLIQFQNNGVVDDSQLPKDRFSAERLKGVDSTLKIQPAKLEDSAVYLCASSPGASGDETQYFGPGTRLLVL.

This clonotype was detected a few times. The chain uses TRBV29-1 and TRBJ1-1, with TRBD1 as a possible D gene (5 bases). Trimming took off 5 bases at V and 3 bases at J, with 13 bases between the two ends. The CDR3 is 13 amino acids. Germline V lookup: CDR1 SQVTM, CDR2 ANQGSEA. The CDR3 DNA reads TGCAGCGTTCGGATAGGGGCGGACACTGAAGCTTTCTTT. Amino acids: CSVRIGADTEAFF.

This clonotype turned up a few times. V is TRBV23-1 and J is TRBJ1-5, with 7 bases matching TRBD1. TRBV23-1 is reported as an ORF; its role is uncertain. This CDR3 has 16 residues. J gave up 3 bases and V 3 bases, and 8 bases lay outside the gene matches. CDR3 region: CASSQPRQGDNQPQHF. The CDR3 DNA is TGCGCCAGCAGTCAGCCCCGACAGGGTGACAATCAGCCCCAGCATTTT.

This chain links TRBV5-6 with TRBJ1-2; the D gene is possibly TRBD1 (6 bases). Trimming removed 3 bases at V and 0 bases at J, with 15 bases between. Germline CDR1 is SGHDT and CDR2 is YYEEEE. This CDR3 is 16 amino acids long. The CDR3 DNA reads TGTGCCAGCAGCTCCATGCAGGGGTCGGCTAACTATGGCTACACCTTC. Translation gives CASSSMQGSANYGYTF.

V is TRBV12-3 or TRBV12-4 and J is TRBJ2-3; D might be TRBD2 (5 bases). Trimming cost V 2 bases and J 6 bases, with 9 bases left between them. CDR3 length: 13 amino acids. This chain's CDR3 is CASSLRTFDTQYF. CDR3 sequence (DNA): TGTGCCAGCAGTTTAAGGACTTTTGATACGCAGTATTTT.

This clonotype was recorded many times. The gene calls are TRBV24-1 and TRBJ2-3, with D maybe TRBD2 (6 bases). Germline CDR1 and CDR2: KGHDR and SFDVKD. Deletions cut 2 bases from V and 2 bases from J, with 13 bases between. The CDR3 totals 16 residues. The CDR3 loop reads CATSDSGTYDTDTQYF. The DNA for the CDR3 is TGTGCCACCAGTGATTCCGGGACTTACGACACAGATACGCAGTATTTT.

The V and J genes are TRBV2 and TRBJ1-5, with D maybe TRBD1 (5 bases). In germline, CDR1 is SNHLY, CDR2 FYNNEI. The CDR3 sequence is 14 residues long. V shed 4 bases and J shed 0 bases, with 7 bases lying between them. CDR3 residues: CASSGTNSNQPQHF. CDR3 DNA: TGTGCCAGCAGTGGGACAAATAGCAATCAGCCCCAGCATTTT.

J is TRBJ2-1 and V is TRBV4-3; 8 positions match TRBD1. The CDR3 sequence is 16 residues long. After removal of 0 bases from V and 3 bases from J, the junction contained 4 bases not matched to a gene. Germline V gene data show CDR1 as LGHNA and CDR2 as YSLEER. The CDR3 DNA follows: TGCGCCAGCAGCCAAGATGCGGACAGGGACTACAATGAGCAGTTCTTC. Translated: CASSQDADRDYNEQFF.

V gene TRBV2 combines with J gene TRBJ1-5, with D unclear. CDR1 is SNHLY, CDR2 FYNNEI, per germline. V lost 6 bases, J lost 6 bases, and 12 bases lay in between. The CDR3 runs to 13 residues. The CDR3 DNA is TGTGCCAGCAGGGACGATTTTACTCAGCCCCAGCATTTT. This sequence encodes CASRDDFTQPQHF. Filled out from reference TRBV2 and TRBJ1-5, the complete variable domain reads EPEVTQTPSHQVTQMGQEVILRCVPISNHLYFYWYRQILGQKVEFLVSFYNNEISEKSEIFDDQFSVERPDGSNFTLKIRSTKLEDSAMYFCASRDDFTQPQHFGDGTRLSIL.

The V and J genes are TRBV7-9 and TRBJ1-4; D remains unclear. The CDR3 consists of 14 residues. Germline CDR1 SEHNR, CDR2 FQNEAQ (reference sequence). Trimming shortened V by 5 bases and J by 14 bases, and 21 bases separated the two germline ends. This CDR3 is CASSVVEGLETLFF. CDR3 coding DNA: TGTGCCAGCAGCGTGGTGGAAGGGTTAGAAACTCTGTTTTTT. Full variable domain (missing parts from reference TRBV7-9 and TRBJ1-4): DTGVSQNPRHKITKRGQNVTFRCDPISEHNRLYWYRQTLGQGPEFLTYFQNEAQLEKSRLLSDRFSAERPKGSFSTLEIQRTEQGDSAMYLCASSVVEGLETLFFGSGTQLSVL.

This clonotype was counted between two and nine times. The chain combines TRBV7-9 with TRBJ2-7, with a tentative D call TRBD2 (5 bases). Trimming removed 1 base from V and 6 bases from J, with 13 bases in between. The CDR3 consists of 14 residues. In germline, CDR1 is SEHNR, CDR2 FQNEAQ (reference sequence). The CDR3 nucleotides are TGTGCCAGCAGCTTAGGCCTGGACTCCACCGAGCAGTACGTC. Its translation is CASSLGLDSTEQYV.

V and J are TRBV27 and TRBJ1-2; D is unresolved. The germline V gene encodes CDR1 MNHEY and CDR2 SMNVEV (reference sequence). V was pared by 3 bases and J by 4 bases, with 9 bases between. This CDR3 comprises 13 residues. CDR3 sequence: CASSFVTGYGYTF. CDR3 bases: TGTGCCAGCAGTTTTGTTACGGGCTATGGCTACACCTTC.

The chain recombines TRBV7-8 with TRBJ2-7; D is ambiguous. The length of the CDR3 is 13 residues. CDR1 SGHVS and CDR2 FQNEAQ come from the germline V gene. The V end lost 8 bases, the J end lost 3 bases, and 14 bases lay between the germline ends. The CDR3 protein is CASLHSPGYEQYF. CDR3 DNA sequence: TGTGCCAGCCTTCATTCCCCTGGCTACGAGCAGTACTTC.

The chain couples TRBV6-2 or TRBV6-3 to TRBJ1-5; D gene ambiguous. CDR1 is MNHEY, CDR2 SVGEGT, per germline. The CDR3 extends over 14 amino acids. The V gene lost 5 bases and the J gene lost 2 bases, with 10 bases spanning the gap. The CDR3 DNA sequence: TGTGCCAGCAGTGGGTTTTTGGGCAATCAGCCCCAGCATTTT. It codes for CASSGFLGNQPQHF.